This record covers a single T cell receptor (beta chain). Assay used: immunoSEQ multiplex PCR; TCRdb lists only in-frame clones, some missing. The table shows around 150,000 clones, with 80% to 95% occurring only once. This record comes from a study of T cell responses to AZD1222 COVID-19 vaccine. Germline V gene sequence: CDR1 KGHSH, CDR2 LQKENI. V was cut by 0 bases and J by 11 bases, with 16 bases left in between. This CDR3 is built from 14 residues. The sequences come from peripheral blood, collected 28 days after the second AZD1222 dose. The receptor comes from an adult who received the AZD1222 COVID-19 vaccine. The V and J genes are TRBV18 and TRBJ1-1; D not certain. The CDR3 reads CASSPPMDSRVAFF. Here the CDR3 DNA reads TGTGCCAGCTCACCACCGATGGACTCTCGAGTGGCTTTCTTT.